Shown below are 15 T cell receptor beta chains from a single sample sequenced in a study of blood T cell repertoires in COVID-19. Assay: immunoSEQ multiplex PCR; the TCRdb copy retains only in-frame clones and omits some. Among roughly 100,000 clones listed, roughly nine tenths were seen once. Material: peripheral blood. These receptors came from a human donor with active COVID-19. The donor label of this sample is uncertain.

The chain employs TRBV13 and TRBJ2-5, with 8 bases lining up with TRBD2. V gave up 3 bases and J gave up 0 bases; unmatched junction bases: 3. Germline CDR1 PRHDT, CDR2 FYEKMQ (reference sequence). The CDR3 runs 15 residues. CDR3 sequence reads: CASSLAGGDQETQYF. Written as DNA, the CDR3 is TGTGCCAGCAGCTTGGCGGGGGGTGACCAAGAGACCCAGTACTTC.

This clone occurred a few times. The CDR3 DNA reads as TGTGCCAGTAGTACCAGACAGGGGGATGGAGATACGCAGTATTTT. Translation gives CASSTRQGDGDTQYF. The J gene is TRBJ2-3, the V gene TRBV19, with 9 nucleotides matching TRBD1. CDR1 LNHDA and CDR2 SQIVND come from the germline V gene (reference sequence). Losses at the gene ends were 4 bases for V and 5 bases for J; bases not matched to a gene: 7. The length of the CDR3 is 15 residues. The full variable domain, its missing parts supplied by reference TRBV19 and TRBJ2-3, is DGGITQSPKYLFRKEGQNVTLSCEQNLNHDAMYWYRQDPGQGLRLIYYSQIVNDFQKGDIAEGYSVSREKKESFPLTVTSAQKNPTAFYLCASSTRQGDGDTQYFGPGTRLTVL.

The chain recombines TRBV19 with TRBJ1-6, with TRBD1 identical over 11 bases. J was trimmed by 10 bases and V by 5 bases; bases with no gene match: 4. This CDR3 has 14 amino acids. Germline assignment: CDR1 LNHDA and CDR2 SQIVND (reference sequence). CDR3 residues: CASSGQGATSPLHF. In nucleotides, the CDR3 is TGTGCCAGTAGTGGACAGGGGGCCACCTCACCCCTCCACTTT.

V is TRBV5-8 and J is TRBJ2-1; 15 bases are a match to TRBD2. The CDR3 loop spans 18 amino acids. Germline lookup yields CDR1 SGHTS and CDR2 YDEGEE. V was clipped by 0 bases and J by 1 base; unmatched bases: 2. The CDR3 bases are TGTGCCAGCAGCTTGGTCGGGACTAGCGGGGGGTCCTACAATGAGCAGTTCTTC. It encodes CASSLVGTSGGSYNEQFF.

The chain employs TRBV18 and TRBJ2-3; 10 bases agree with TRBD1. Germline V lookup: CDR1 KGHSH, CDR2 LQKENI. Trimming took 3 bases from V and 2 from J; bases not matched to a gene: 5. The CDR3 extends over 16 amino acids. The CDR3 DNA follows: TGTGCCAGCTCACCTGGGACAGGGGCATACACAGATACGCAGTATTTT. Residues: CASSPGTGAYTDTQYF.

The chain recombines TRBV7-3 with TRBJ2-5; TRBD2 matches at 7 bases. The CDR3 length is 12 residues. Germline loops: CDR1 SGHTA, CDR2 FQGTGA. V lost 11 bases to trimming and J lost 4 bases; unmatched junction nucleotides: 7. The CDR3 loop reads CASRPGGETQYF. The CDR3 nucleotides read TGTGCCTCTCGGCCGGGGGGAGAGACCCAGTACTTC.

The genes are TRBV18 and TRBJ2-3; TRBD2 matches 11 bases. From germline, CDR1 is KGHSH and CDR2 LQKENI. V was clipped by 3 bases and J by 2 bases; unmatched bases: 7. The CDR3 is made up of 17 amino acids. The DNA of the CDR3 is TGTGCCAGCTCACCGGTTAGCGGGGGGGCACCCACAGATACGCAGTATTTT. It is translated as CASSPVSGGAPTDTQYF.

This chain joins TRBV9 and TRBJ1-1, with TRBD1 matching 8 bases. The V gene end was trimmed by 0 bases and the J gene end by 6 bases; junction bases not matched to a gene: 4. CDR1 SGDLS and CDR2 YYNGEE come from the germline V gene. The length of the CDR3 is 14 residues. The chain's CDR3 is CASSVGQQGAEAFF. CDR3 sequence (DNA): TGTGCCAGCAGCGTAGGACAACAGGGGGCTGAAGCTTTCTTT.

This clone was counted a few times. The V and J genes are TRBV18 and TRBJ2-2, with a tentative D call TRBD1 (7 bases). CDR1 and CDR2 from the germline V gene are KGHSH and LQKENI. The CDR3 is made up of 15 amino acids. Trimming removed 2 bases at V and 4 bases at J, with 11 bases between. CDR3 in amino acids: CASSPAGTATGELFF. The CDR3 bases are TGTGCCAGCTCACCAGCGGGGACAGCCACCGGGGAGCTGTTTTTT.

This clone was detected only once. The chain has TRBV7-2 and TRBJ2-3; 10 positions agree with TRBD2. CDR1 is SGHTA, CDR2 FQGNSA, per germline. The junction had 5 bases not matched to a gene; V was cut back by 4 bases and J by 4 bases. CDR3 size: 15 residues. The CDR3 here is CASSSQRGGPDTQYF. The CDR3 DNA is TGTGCCAGCAGCTCCCAGCGGGGGGGTCCAGATACGCAGTATTTT. The whole variable domain, filled in from reference TRBV7-2 and TRBJ2-3, reads GAGVSQSPSNKVTEKGKDVELRCDPISGHTALYWYRQSLGQGLEFLIYFQGNSAPDKSGLPSDRFSAERTGGSVSTLTIQRTQQEDSAVYLCASSSQRGGPDTQYFGPGTRLTVL.

The V gene is TRBV9, the J gene TRBJ1-4, with D possibly matching TRBD1 (6 bases). Germline V gene data show CDR1 as SGDLS and CDR2 as YYNGEE. This CDR3 is built from 14 residues. V dropped 0 bases and J dropped 7 bases, with 10 bases sitting between them. This CDR3 reads CASSVDGTTEKLFF. CDR3 DNA sequence: TGTGCCAGCAGCGTAGATGGGACAACTGAAAAACTGTTTTTT.

The V call is TRBV10-3, the J call TRBJ1-2, with D perhaps TRBD1 (6 bases). V shed 2 bases and J shed 8 bases, with 9 bases lying between them. This CDR3 is built from 12 residues. CDR1 and CDR2 from the germline V gene are ENHRY and SYGVKD. CDR3 in DNA: TGTGCCATCAGTGAGCAGGGGAAAGGCTACACCTTC. Translating gives CAISEQGKGYTF.

This CDR3 is CASSVARGSTSYTF. CDR3 DNA: TGTGCCAGCAGCGTAGCTAGAGGCTCCACTTCCTACACCTTC. J is TRBJ1-2 and V is TRBV9; D ambiguous. The V end lost 0 bases, the J end lost 10 bases, and 16 bases lay between the germline ends. CDR1 and CDR2 from the germline V gene are SGDLS and YYNGEE. The CDR3 covers 14 residues.

The rearrangement uses TRBV6-6 and TRBJ2-7; 7 bases are shared with TRBD1. Germline V gene sequence: CDR1 MNHNY, CDR2 SVGAGI (reference sequence). This CDR3 is built from 15 residues. J gave up 2 bases and V 6 bases, and 10 bases lay outside the gene matches. The CDR3: CASSLRDSGAYEQYF. The CDR3 DNA reads as TGTGCCAGCAGCCTCCGGGACAGTGGGGCCTACGAGCAGTACTTC.

This chain connects TRBV24-1 to TRBJ2-1; TRBD2 aligns across 12 bases. This CDR3 spans 16 amino acids. Germline V gene sequence: CDR1 KGHDR, CDR2 SFDVKD. J was trimmed by 7 bases and V by 6 bases; bases with no gene match: 9. This chain's CDR3 is CATSPPASGGGNEQFF. The CDR3 nucleotides read TGTGCCACCAGTCCCCCGGCTAGCGGGGGGGGGAATGAGCAGTTCTTC.